This T cell receptor (beta chain) was found in a study of technical replicates of blood from a few donors. This CDR3 has 13 residues. Trimming stripped 0 bases from V and 7 bases from J, with 10 bases between. Germline assignment: CDR1 MNHEY and CDR2 SVGAGI. Produced via immunoSEQ multiplex PCR; TCRdb's table is partial and in-frame only. Altogether about 84,000 clones are present, 98% being singletons, with the ten largest covering roughly 0.15%. Input material: T cells isolated from PBMCs. The genes are TRBV6-5 and TRBJ2-7, with D perhaps matching TRBD2 (5 bases). This sequence originates from a human donor in good health. As DNA, the CDR3 is TGTGCCAGCAGTTACTCGATACGGGGTGAGCAGTACTTC. It yields the protein CASSYSIRGEQYF.